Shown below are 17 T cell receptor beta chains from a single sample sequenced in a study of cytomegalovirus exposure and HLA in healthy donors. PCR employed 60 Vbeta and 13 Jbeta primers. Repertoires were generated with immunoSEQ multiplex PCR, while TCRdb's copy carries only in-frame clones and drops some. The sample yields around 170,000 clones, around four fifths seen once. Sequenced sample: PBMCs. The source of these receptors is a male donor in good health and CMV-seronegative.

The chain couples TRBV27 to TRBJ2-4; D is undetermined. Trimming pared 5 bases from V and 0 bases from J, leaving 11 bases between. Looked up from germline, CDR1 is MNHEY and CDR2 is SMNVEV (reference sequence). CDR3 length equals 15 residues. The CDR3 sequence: CASSRNSVAKNIQYF. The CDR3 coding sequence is TGTGCCAGCAGTAGAAACTCCGTAGCCAAAAACATTCAGTACTTC.

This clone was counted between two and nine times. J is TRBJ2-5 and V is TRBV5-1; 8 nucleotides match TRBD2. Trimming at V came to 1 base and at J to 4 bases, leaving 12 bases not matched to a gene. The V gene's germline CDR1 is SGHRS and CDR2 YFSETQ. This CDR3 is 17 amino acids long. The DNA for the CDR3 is TGCGCCAGCAGCTTGTCCCCGCGGGCGGGAGGTAGAGAGACCCAGTACTTC. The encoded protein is CASSLSPRAGGRETQYF. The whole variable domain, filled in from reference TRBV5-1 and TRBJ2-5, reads KAGVTQTPRYLIKTRGQQVTLSCSPISGHRSVSWYQQTPGQGLQFLFEYFSETQRNKGNFPGRFSGRQFSNSRSEMNVSTLELGDSALYLCASSLSPRAGGRETQYFGPGTRLLVL.

CDR3 region: CASSVDRALGEQFF. CDR3 DNA sequence: TGTGCCAGCAGTGTGGACAGGGCGCTTGGTGAGCAGTTCTTC. V gene TRBV6-5 combines with J gene TRBJ2-1; 8 positions agree with TRBD1. The germline gives CDR1 MNHEY, CDR2 SVGAGI. This CDR3 comprises 14 residues. The J segment lost 9 bases and the V segment lost 5 bases, leaving 9 bases of the junction unmatched.

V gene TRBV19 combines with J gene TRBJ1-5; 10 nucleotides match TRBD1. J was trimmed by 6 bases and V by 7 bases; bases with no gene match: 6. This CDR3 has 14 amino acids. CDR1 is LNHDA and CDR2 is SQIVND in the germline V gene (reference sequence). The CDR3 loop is CASNQGTGVQPQHF. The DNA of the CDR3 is TGTGCCAGTAACCAGGGGACAGGGGTTCAGCCCCAGCATTTT.

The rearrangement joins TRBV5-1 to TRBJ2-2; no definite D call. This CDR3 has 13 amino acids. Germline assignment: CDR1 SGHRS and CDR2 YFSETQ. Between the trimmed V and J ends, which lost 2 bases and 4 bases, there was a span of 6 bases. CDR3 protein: CASSLVGTGELFF. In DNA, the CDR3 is TGCGCCAGCAGCTTAGTCGGCACCGGGGAGCTGTTTTTT.

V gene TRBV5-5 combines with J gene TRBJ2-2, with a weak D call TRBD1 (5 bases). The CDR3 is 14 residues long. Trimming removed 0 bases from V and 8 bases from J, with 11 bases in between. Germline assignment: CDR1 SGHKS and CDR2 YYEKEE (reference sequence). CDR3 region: CASSLGGQAGELFF. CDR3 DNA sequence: TGTGCCAGCAGCTTGGGGGGCCAGGCGGGGGAGCTGTTTTTT. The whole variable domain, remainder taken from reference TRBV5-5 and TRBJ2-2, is DAGVTQSPTHLIKTRGQQVTLRCSPISGHKSVSWYQQVLGQGPQFIFQYYEKEERGRGNFPDRFSARQFPNYSSELNVNALLLGDSALYLCASSLGGQAGELFFGEGSRLTVL.

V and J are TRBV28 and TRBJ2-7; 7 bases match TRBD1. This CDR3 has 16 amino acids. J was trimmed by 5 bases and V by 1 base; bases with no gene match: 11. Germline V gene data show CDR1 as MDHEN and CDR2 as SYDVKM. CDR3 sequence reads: CASSLYPSDRAHEQYF. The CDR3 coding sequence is TGTGCCAGCAGTTTATACCCCTCCGACAGGGCCCACGAGCAGTACTTC.

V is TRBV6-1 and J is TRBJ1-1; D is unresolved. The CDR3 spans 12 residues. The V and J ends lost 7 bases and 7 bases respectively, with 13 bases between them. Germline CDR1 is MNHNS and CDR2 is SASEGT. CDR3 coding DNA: TGTGCCAGCACCCCCCCGGGGAGTGAAGCTTTCTTT. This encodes CASTPPGSEAFF.

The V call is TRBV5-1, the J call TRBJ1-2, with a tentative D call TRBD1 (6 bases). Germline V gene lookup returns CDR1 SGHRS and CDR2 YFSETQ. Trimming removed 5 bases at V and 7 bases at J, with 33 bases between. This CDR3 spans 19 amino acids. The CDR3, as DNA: TGCGCCAGCAGTCCCTTTGAGACAGGCACCTTTTTTCCGGGGACTGGCTACACCTTC. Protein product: CASSPFETGTFFPGTGYTF.

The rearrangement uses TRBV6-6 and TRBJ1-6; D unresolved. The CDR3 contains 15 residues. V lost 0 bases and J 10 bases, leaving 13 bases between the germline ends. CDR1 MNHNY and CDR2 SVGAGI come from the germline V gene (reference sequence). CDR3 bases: TGTGCCAGCAGTTACTCAGCACAGTTAAGGTCACCCCTCCACTTT. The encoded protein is CASSYSAQLRSPLHF.

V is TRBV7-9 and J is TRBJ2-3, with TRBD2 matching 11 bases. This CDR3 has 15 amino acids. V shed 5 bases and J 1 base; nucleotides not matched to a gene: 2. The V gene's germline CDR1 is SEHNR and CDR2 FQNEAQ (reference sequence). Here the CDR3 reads CASSATSGGTDTQYF. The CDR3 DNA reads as TGTGCCAGCAGCGCGACTAGCGGGGGCACAGATACGCAGTATTTT.

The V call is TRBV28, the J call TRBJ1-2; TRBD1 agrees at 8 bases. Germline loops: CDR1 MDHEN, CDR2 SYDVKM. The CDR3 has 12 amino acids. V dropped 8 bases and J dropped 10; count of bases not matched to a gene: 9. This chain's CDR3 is CASGTGPLVYTF. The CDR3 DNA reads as TGTGCCAGCGGGACAGGACCCCTAGTCTACACCTTC.

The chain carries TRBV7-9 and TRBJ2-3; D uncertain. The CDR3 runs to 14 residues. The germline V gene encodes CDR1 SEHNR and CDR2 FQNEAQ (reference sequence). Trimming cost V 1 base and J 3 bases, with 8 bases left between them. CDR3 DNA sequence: TGTGCCAGCAGCTTAGGAGCCTATACAGATACGCAGTATTTT. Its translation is CASSLGAYTDTQYF.

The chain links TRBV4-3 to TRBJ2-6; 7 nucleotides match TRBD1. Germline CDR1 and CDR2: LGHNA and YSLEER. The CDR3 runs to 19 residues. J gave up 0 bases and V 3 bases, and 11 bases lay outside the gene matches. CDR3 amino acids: CASSQGDRGLGSGANVLTF. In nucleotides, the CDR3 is TGCGCCAGCAGCCAGGGGGACAGAGGTCTTGGCTCTGGGGCCAACGTCCTGACTTTC.

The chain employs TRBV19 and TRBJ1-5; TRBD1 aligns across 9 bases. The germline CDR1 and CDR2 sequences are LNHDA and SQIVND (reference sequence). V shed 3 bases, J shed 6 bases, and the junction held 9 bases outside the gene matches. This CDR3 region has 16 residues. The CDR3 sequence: CASSIPGQGMGQPQHF. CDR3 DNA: TGTGCCAGTAGTATCCCGGGACAGGGAATGGGTCAGCCCCAGCATTTT.

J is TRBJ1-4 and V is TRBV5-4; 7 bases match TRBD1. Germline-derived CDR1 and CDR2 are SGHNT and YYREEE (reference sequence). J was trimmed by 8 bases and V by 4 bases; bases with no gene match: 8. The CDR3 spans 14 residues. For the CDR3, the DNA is TGTGCCAGCAGCATCTCACAGGGGAACGAAAAACTGTTTTTT. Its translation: CASSISQGNEKLFF.

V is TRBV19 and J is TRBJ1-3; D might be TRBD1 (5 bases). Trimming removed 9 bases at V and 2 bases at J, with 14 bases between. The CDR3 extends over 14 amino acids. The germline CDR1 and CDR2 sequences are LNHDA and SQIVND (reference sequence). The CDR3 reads CASRGNSAGNTIYF. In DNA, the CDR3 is TGTGCCAGCCGGGGGAATTCGGCTGGAAACACCATATATTTT.